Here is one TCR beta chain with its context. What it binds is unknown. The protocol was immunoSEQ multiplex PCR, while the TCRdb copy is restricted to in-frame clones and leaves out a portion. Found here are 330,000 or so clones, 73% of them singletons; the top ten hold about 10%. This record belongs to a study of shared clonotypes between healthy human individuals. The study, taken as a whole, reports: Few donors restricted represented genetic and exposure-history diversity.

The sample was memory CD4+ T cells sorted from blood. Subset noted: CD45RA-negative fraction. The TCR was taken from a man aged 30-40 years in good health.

The CDR3 loop reads CASTLHTKQINEQFF. The CDR3 DNA is TGTGCCAGCACCCTACATACTAAGCAGATCAATGAGCAGTTCTTC. The chain employs TRBV7-2 and TRBJ2-1; D is uncertain. The V and J ends lost 7 bases and 6 bases respectively, with 19 bases between them. CDR1 is SGHTA, CDR2 FQGNSA, per germline. The CDR3 runs 15 residues.